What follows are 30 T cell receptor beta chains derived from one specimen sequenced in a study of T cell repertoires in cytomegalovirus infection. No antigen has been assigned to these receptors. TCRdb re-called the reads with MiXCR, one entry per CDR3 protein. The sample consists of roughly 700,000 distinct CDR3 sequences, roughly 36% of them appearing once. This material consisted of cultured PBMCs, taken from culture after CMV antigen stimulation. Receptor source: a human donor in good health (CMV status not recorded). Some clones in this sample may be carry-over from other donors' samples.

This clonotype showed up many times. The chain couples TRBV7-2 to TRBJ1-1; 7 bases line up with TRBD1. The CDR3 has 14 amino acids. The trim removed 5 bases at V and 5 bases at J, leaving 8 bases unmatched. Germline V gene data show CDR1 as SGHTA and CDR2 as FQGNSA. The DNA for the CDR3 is TGTGCCAGCAGCAACCGGGACAGAGGAACTGAAGCTTTCTTT. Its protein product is CASSNRDRGTEAFF.

CDR3 sequence (DNA): TGTGCCAGCCTAATCCCGGCCACAGATACGCAGTATTTT. It yields the protein CASLIPATDTQYF. The chain joins TRBV7-9 to TRBJ2-3; D unclear. In germline, CDR1 is SEHNR, CDR2 FQNEAQ (reference sequence). With 8 bases removed from V and 2 bases from J, the gap between germline ends came to 11 bases. This CDR3 spans 13 amino acids.

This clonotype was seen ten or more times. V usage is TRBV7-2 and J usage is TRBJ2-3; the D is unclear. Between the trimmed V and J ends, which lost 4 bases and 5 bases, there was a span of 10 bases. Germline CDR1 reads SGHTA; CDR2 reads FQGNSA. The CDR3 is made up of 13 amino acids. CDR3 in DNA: TGTGCCAGCAGCTCCCCGACCGAAGATACGCAGTATTTT. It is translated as CASSSPTEDTQYF. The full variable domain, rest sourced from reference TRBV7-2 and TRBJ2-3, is GAGVSQSPSNKVTEKGKDVELRCDPISGHTALYWYRQSLGQGLEFLIYFQGNSAPDKSGLPSDRFSAERTGGSVSTLTIQRTQQEDSAVYLCASSSPTEDTQYFGPGTRLTVL.

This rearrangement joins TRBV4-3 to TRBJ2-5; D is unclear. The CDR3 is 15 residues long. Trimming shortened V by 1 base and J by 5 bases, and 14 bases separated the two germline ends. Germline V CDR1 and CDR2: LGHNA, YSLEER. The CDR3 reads CASSQGAVWRETQYF. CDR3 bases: TGCGCCAGCAGCCAAGGGGCGGTGTGGCGTGAGACCCAGTACTTC.

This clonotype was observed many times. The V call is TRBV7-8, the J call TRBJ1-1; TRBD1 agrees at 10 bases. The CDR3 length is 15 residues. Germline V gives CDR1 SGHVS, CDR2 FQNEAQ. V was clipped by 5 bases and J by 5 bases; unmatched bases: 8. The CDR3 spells CASSRADRGATEAFF. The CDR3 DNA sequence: TGTGCCAGCAGCCGGGCGGACAGGGGGGCAACTGAAGCTTTCTTT.

CDR3 loop: CASSIDRAAGELFF. In nucleotides, the CDR3 is TGTGCCAGTAGTATAGATCGGGCTGCCGGGGAGCTGTTTTTT. The J gene is TRBJ2-2, the V gene TRBV19; D gene unclear. Germline V CDR1 and CDR2: LNHDA, SQIVND (reference sequence). V was clipped by 0 bases and J by 6 bases, with 8 bases between them. CDR3 size: 14 residues.

The CDR3 here is CSAMREHTEAFF. CDR3 sequence (DNA): TGCAGTGCTATGCGCGAGCACACTGAAGCTTTCTTT. The V and J genes are TRBV20-1 and TRBJ1-1; D remains ambiguous. Germline V gene data show CDR1 as DFQATT and CDR2 as SNEGSKA (reference sequence). This CDR3 is built from 12 residues. The V end lost 4 bases, the J end lost 3 bases, and 9 bases lay between the germline ends.

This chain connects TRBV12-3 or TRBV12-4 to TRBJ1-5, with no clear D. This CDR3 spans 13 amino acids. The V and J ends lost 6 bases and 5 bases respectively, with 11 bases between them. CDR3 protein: CASRPNGYQPQHF. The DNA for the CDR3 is TGTGCCAGCAGACCTAACGGCTATCAGCCCCAGCATTTT.

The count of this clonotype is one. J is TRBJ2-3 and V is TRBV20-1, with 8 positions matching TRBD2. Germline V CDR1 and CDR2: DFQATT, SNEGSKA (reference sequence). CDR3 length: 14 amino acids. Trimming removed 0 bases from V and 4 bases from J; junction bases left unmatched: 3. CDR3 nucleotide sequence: TGCAGTGCTAGAGATCCGCGGGGGGCAGATACGCAGTATTTT. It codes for CSARDPRGADTQYF.

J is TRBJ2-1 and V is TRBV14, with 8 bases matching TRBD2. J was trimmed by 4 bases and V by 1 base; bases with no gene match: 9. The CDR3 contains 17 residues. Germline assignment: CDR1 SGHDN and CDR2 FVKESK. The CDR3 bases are TGTGCCAGCAGCCAAGTCCGCGGGAGGATTCTGTACAATGAGCAGTTCTTC. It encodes CASSQVRGRILYNEQFF. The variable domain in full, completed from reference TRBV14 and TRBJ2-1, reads EAGVTQFPSHSVIEKGQTVTLRCDPISGHDNLYWYRRVMGKEIKFLLHFVKESKQDESGMPNNRFLAERTGGTYSTLKVQPAELEDSGVYFCASSQVRGRILYNEQFFGPGTRLTVL.

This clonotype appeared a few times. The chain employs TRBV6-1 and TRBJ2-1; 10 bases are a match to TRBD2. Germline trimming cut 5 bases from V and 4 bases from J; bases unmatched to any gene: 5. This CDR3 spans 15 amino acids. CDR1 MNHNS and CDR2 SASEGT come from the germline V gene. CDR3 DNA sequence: TGTGCCAGCAGTATAATTAGCGGGAGGTACAATGAGCAGTTCTTC. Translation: CASSIISGRYNEQFF.

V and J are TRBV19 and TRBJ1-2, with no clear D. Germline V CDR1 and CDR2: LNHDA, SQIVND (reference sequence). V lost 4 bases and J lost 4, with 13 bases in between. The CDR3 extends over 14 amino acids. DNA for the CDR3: TGTGCCAGTAGTACCGACTGGGGTGGCTATGGCTACACCTTC. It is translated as CASSTDWGGYGYTF. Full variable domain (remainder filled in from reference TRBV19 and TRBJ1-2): DGGITQSPKYLFRKEGQNVTLSCEQNLNHDAMYWYRQDPGQGLRLIYYSQIVNDFQKGDIAEGYSVSREKKESFPLTVTSAQKNPTAFYLCASSTDWGGYGYTFGSGTRLTVV.

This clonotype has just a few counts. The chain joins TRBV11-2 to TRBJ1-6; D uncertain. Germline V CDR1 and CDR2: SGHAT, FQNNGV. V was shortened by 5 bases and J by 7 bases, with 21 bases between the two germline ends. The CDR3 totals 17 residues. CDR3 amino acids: CASSDKARRSLNSPLHF. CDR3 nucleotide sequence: TGTGCCAGCAGCGACAAGGCCAGGCGCAGCCTCAATTCACCCCTCCACTTT.

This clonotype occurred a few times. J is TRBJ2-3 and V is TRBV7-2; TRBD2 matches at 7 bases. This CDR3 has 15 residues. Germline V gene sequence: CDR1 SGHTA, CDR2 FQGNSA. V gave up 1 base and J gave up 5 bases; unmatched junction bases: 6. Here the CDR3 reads CASSLDRGGVDTQYF. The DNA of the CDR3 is TGTGCCAGCAGCTTAGATCGGGGAGGGGTAGATACGCAGTATTTT.

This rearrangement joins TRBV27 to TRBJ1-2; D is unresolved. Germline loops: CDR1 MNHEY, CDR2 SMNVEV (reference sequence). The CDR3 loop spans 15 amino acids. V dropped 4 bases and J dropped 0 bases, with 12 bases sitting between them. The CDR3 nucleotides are TGTGCCAGCAGTTACTCCCCTCTGGCTAACTATGGCTACACCTTC. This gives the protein CASSYSPLANYGYTF.

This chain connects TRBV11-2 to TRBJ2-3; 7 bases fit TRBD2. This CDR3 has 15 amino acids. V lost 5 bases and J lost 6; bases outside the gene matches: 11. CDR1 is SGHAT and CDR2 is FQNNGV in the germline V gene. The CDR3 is CASSLKRGRGDTQYF. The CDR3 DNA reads TGTGCCAGCAGCCTAAAGCGGGGCCGAGGGGATACGCAGTATTTT.

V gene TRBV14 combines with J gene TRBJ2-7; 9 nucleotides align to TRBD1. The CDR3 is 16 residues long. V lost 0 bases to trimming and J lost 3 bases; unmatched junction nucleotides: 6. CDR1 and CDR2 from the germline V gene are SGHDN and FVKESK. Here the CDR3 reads CASSQEMGQGYYEQYF. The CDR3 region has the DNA TGTGCCAGCAGCCAAGAAATGGGACAGGGTTACTACGAGCAGTACTTC. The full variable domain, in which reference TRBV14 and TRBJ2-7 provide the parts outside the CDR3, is EAGVTQFPSHSVIEKGQTVTLRCDPISGHDNLYWYRRVMGKEIKFLLHFVKESKQDESGMPNNRFLAERTGGTYSTLKVQPAELEDSGVYFCASSQEMGQGYYEQYFGPGTRLTVT.

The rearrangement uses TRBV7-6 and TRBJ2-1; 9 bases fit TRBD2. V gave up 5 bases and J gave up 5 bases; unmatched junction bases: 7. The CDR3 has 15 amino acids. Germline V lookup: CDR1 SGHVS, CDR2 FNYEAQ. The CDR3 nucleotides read TGTGCCAGCAGCGTGGGGACTAGCTACCACAATGAGCAGTTCTTC. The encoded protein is CASSVGTSYHNEQFF.

The CDR3: CASSLPKGKNIQYF. CDR3 nucleotide sequence: TGTGCCAGCAGCTTACCTAAGGGAAAAAACATTCAGTACTTC. V gene TRBV7-9 combines with J gene TRBJ2-4; D call uncertain. The V end was cut by 2 bases, the J end by 4 bases, with 9 bases between. CDR1 and CDR2 (germline): SEHNR, FQNEAQ (reference sequence). The CDR3 spans 14 residues.

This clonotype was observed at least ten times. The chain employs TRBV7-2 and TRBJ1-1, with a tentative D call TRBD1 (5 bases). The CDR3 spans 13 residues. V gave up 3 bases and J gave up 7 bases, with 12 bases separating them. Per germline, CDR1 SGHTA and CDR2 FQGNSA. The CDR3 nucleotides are TGTGCCAGCAGCTTTCTTGGGGACCTTGAAGCTTTCTTT. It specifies CASSFLGDLEAFF.

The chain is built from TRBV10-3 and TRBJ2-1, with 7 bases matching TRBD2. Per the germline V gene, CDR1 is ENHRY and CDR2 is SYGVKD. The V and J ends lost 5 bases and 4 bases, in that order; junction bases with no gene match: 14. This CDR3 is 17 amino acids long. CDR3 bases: TGTGCCATCAGTTCCCCGGGAGGTGGCGGGAAATACAATGAGCAGTTCTTC. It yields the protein CAISSPGGGGKYNEQFF.

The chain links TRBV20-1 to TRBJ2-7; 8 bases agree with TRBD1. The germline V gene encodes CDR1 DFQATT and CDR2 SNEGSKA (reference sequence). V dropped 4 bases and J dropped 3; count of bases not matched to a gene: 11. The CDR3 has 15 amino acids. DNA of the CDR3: TGCAGTGCTAACCCGACAGGGGCCCCCTACTACGAGCAGTACTTC. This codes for CSANPTGAPYYEQYF.

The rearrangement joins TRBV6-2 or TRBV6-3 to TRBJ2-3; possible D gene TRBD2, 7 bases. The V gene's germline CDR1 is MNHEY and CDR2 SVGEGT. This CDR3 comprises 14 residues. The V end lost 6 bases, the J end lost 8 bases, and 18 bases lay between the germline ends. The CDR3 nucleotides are TGTGCCAGCAGCCCGAGGGGGGGAGAAGGTACGCAGTATTTT. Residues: CASSPRGGEGTQYF.

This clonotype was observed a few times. The CDR3: CASSLEGRADTGELFF. CDR3 nucleotides: TGTGCCAGCAGCTTAGAGGGGCGGGCGGACACCGGGGAGCTGTTTTTT. The chain uses TRBV7-6 and TRBJ2-2; D possibly matches TRBD1 or TRBD2 (5 bases each). The germline V gene has CDR1 SGHVS and CDR2 FNYEAQ. The length of the CDR3 is 16 residues. V shed 1 base and J shed 3 bases, with 12 bases lying between them.

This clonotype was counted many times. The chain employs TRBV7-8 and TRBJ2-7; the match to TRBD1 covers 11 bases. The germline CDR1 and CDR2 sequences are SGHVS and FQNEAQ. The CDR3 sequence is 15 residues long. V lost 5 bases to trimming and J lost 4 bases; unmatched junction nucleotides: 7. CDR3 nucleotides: TGTGCCAGCAGCCCTACAGGACAGGGGGCGTACGAGCAGTACTTC. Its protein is CASSPTGQGAYEQYF. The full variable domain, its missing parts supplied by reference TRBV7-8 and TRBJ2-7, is GAGVSQSPRYKVAKRGQDVALRCDPISGHVSLFWYQQALGQGPEFLTYFQNEAQLDKSGLPSDRFFAERPEGSVSTLKIQRTQQEDSAVYLCASSPTGQGAYEQYFGPGTRLTVT.

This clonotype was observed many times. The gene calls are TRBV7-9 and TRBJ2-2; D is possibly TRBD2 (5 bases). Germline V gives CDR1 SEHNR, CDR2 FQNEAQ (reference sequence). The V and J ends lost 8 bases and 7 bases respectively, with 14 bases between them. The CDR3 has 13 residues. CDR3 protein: CASVRGIDGELFF. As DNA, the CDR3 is TGTGCCAGCGTTCGGGGAATCGACGGGGAGCTGTTTTTT. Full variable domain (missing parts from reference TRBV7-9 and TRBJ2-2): DTGVSQNPRHKITKRGQNVTFRCDPISEHNRLYWYRQTLGQGPEFLTYFQNEAQLEKSRLLSDRFSAERPKGSFSTLEIQRTEQGDSAMYLCASVRGIDGELFFGEGSRLTVL.

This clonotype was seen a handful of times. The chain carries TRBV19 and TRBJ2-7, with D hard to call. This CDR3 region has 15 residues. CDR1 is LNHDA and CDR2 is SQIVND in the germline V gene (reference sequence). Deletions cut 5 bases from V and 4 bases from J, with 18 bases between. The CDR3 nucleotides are TGTGCCAGTAGTTCCCGGACCCTTACCTCATACGAGCAGTACTTC. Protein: CASSSRTLTSYEQYF. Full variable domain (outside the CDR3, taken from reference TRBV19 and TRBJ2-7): DGGITQSPKYLFRKEGQNVTLSCEQNLNHDAMYWYRQDPGQGLRLIYYSQIVNDFQKGDIAEGYSVSREKKESFPLTVTSAQKNPTAFYLCASSSRTLTSYEQYFGPGTRLTVT.

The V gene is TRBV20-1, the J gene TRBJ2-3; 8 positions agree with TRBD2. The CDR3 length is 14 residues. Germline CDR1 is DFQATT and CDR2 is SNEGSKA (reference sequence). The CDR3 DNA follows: TGCAGCCAACGGGGGGGCCATGGTTTTGATACGCAGTATTTT. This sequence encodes CSQRGGHGFDTQYF.

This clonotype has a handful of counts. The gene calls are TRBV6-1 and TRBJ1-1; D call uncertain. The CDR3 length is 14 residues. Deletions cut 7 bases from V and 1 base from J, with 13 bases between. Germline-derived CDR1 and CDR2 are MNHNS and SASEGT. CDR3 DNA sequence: TGTGCCAGCACCCTAGGACCCGGGAACACTGAAGCTTTCTTT. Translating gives CASTLGPGNTEAFF.

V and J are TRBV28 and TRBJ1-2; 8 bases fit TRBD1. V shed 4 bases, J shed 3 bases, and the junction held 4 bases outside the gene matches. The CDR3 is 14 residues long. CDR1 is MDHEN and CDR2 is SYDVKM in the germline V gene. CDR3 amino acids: CASSWDRSDYGYTF. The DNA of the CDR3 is TGTGCCAGCAGTTGGGACAGGTCGGACTATGGCTACACCTTC.